The next 21 T cell receptor beta chains were all read from a single sample in a study of long-term antiretroviral therapy in people with HIV. The assay used was immunoSEQ (version v3.0), run at survey level. Profiling relied on immunoSEQ multiplex PCR, and the TCRdb table lists in-frame clones only, not all of them. This table holds approximately 30,000 clones, 70% to 80% found once. This sample comprised unsorted PBMCs, obtained 1.9 years after starting antiretroviral therapy. These receptors were obtained from a man aged 18 to 30 with HIV.

The chain is built from TRBV6-5 and TRBJ1-5; tentatively, D is TRBD1 (5 bases). The V gene's germline CDR1 is MNHEY and CDR2 SVGAGI. This CDR3 has 14 amino acids. The germline V and J ends were trimmed by 6 bases and 2 bases, with 11 bases remaining between them. CDR3 sequence reads: CASRKTVGNQPQHF. CDR3 DNA: TGTGCCAGCAGAAAGACAGTGGGCAATCAGCCCCAGCATTTT.

This chain uses TRBV5-8 with TRBJ2-3, with D possibly TRBD2 on 5 matching bases. CDR3 length: 14 amino acids. With 2 bases removed from V and 4 bases from J, the gap between germline ends came to 11 bases. From germline, CDR1 is SGHTS and CDR2 YDEGEE. This CDR3 reads CASSFGRAADTQYF. CDR3 bases: TGTGCCAGCAGCTTCGGGCGAGCGGCAGATACGCAGTATTTT.

J is TRBJ2-5 and V is TRBV9; D may be TRBD1 (6 bases). V was shortened by 3 bases and J by 4 bases, with 22 bases between the two germline ends. The length of the CDR3 is 17 residues. Germline lookup yields CDR1 SGDLS and CDR2 YYNGEE. CDR3 residues: CASSEQGGLLWAETQYF. As DNA, the CDR3 is TGTGCCAGCAGCGAGCAAGGGGGTTTATTGTGGGCAGAGACCCAGTACTTC.

The chain couples TRBV27 to TRBJ2-7; D gene unclear. V lost 5 bases, J lost 6 bases, and 26 bases lay in between. The germline V gene encodes CDR1 MNHEY and CDR2 SMNVEV (reference sequence). This CDR3 has 17 residues. CDR3 region: CASSPRSTASIRTEQYV. DNA of the CDR3: TGTGCCAGCAGTCCGCGGAGCACCGCGAGCATCCGGACCGAGCAGTACGTC.

The V gene is TRBV6-5, the J gene TRBJ2-7; D may correspond to TRBD1 or TRBD2 (7 bases each). The V gene lost 8 bases and the J gene lost 2 bases, with 16 bases spanning the gap. The V gene's germline CDR1 is MNHEY and CDR2 SVGAGI. The CDR3 runs 14 residues. CDR3 sequence reads: CASSSPGGAYEQYF. CDR3 nucleotide sequence: TGTGCCAGCTCGTCCCCAGGGGGGGCCTACGAGCAGTACTTC.

V usage is TRBV4-1 and J usage is TRBJ1-3, with D possibly being TRBD1 (6 bases). CDR3 size: 19 residues. Germline V lookup: CDR1 MGHRA, CDR2 YSYEKL. Deletions cut 1 base from V and 3 bases from J, with 22 bases between. CDR3 amino acids: CASSQVALEQGLGGNTIYF. The CDR3 DNA sequence: TGCGCCAGCAGCCAAGTTGCCCTCGAACAGGGTCTCGGTGGAAACACCATATATTTT.

This sequence joins TRBV18 and TRBJ1-4; D might be TRBD1 (6 bases). Germline assignment: CDR1 KGHSH and CDR2 LQKENI. Between the trimmed V and J ends, which lost 0 bases and 7 bases, there was a span of 15 bases. This CDR3 region has 16 residues. CDR3 nucleotide sequence: TGTGCCAGCTCACCACCGGGAAGGGGGGTCGGTGAAAAACTGTTTTTT. Its protein is CASSPPGRGVGEKLFF.

This clone is a singleton in its sample. V usage is TRBV5-1 and J usage is TRBJ2-7, with 12 bases matching TRBD1. CDR3 length: 15 amino acids. Unmatched junction bases numbered 3, after V lost 3 bases and J lost 2 bases. Germline V gene data show CDR1 as SGHRS and CDR2 as YFSETQ. In nucleotides, the CDR3 is TGCGCCAGCAGCTACAGGGACAGGGGGCCCTACGAGCAGTACTTC. Residues: CASSYRDRGPYEQYF.

The genes are TRBV5-1 and TRBJ2-5; 11 bases are a match to TRBD2. The J segment lost 2 bases and the V segment lost 7 bases, leaving 4 bases of the junction unmatched. CDR3 length: 14 amino acids. From germline, CDR1 is SGHRS and CDR2 YFSETQ. CDR3 sequence (DNA): TGCGCCAGCCTCTCTAGCGGGGGGCAAGAGACCCAGTACTTC. Protein product: CASLSSGGQETQYF. Combining the CDR3 with reference TRBV5-1 and TRBJ2-5 gives the whole variable domain KAGVTQTPRYLIKTRGQQVTLSCSPISGHRSVSWYQQTPGQGLQFLFEYFSETQRNKGNFPGRFSGRQFSNSRSEMNVSTLELGDSALYLCASLSSGGQETQYFGPGTRLLVL.

The rearrangement uses TRBV6-1 and TRBJ2-1, with 11 nucleotides matching TRBD1. Per germline, CDR1 MNHNS and CDR2 SASEGT. Trimming removed 3 bases from V and 8 bases from J; junction bases left unmatched: 6. This CDR3 is built from 15 residues. The chain's CDR3 is CASSEGTGGGDEQFF. The DNA for the CDR3 is TGTGCCAGCAGTGAGGGGACAGGGGGTGGTGATGAGCAGTTCTTC.

The chain combines TRBV6-1 with TRBJ1-4, with TRBD1 matching over 8 bases. Germline CDR1 and CDR2: MNHNS and SASEGT. CDR3 length equals 15 residues. The V segment lost 6 bases and the J segment 13 bases; nucleotides outside the gene matches: 16. CDR3 in amino acids: CASSALDREGEGLFF. CDR3 nucleotides: TGTGCCAGCAGCGCCCTGGACAGGGAGGGTGAGGGACTGTTTTTT.

This clone was counted a single time. The rearrangement links TRBV2 to TRBJ2-5, with 9 positions matching TRBD2. The V and J ends lost 4 bases and 2 bases, in that order; junction bases with no gene match: 5. This CDR3 spans 15 amino acids. Germline CDR1 and CDR2: SNHLY and FYNNEI. In DNA form, the CDR3 reads TGTGCCAGCAGTGTAGTTGCGGGGGGGCAAGAGACCCAGTACTTC. Translation gives CASSVVAGGQETQYF.

A few counts support this clone. V gene TRBV18 combines with J gene TRBJ2-1; no clear D. V lost 5 bases and J lost 4, with 12 bases in between. Germline CDR1 is KGHSH and CDR2 is LQKENI. CDR3 length: 14 amino acids. The CDR3 loop reads CASSTSMEYNEQFF. The DNA of the CDR3 is TGTGCCAGCTCAACCTCTATGGAGTACAATGAGCAGTTCTTC. Full variable domain (rest looked up from reference TRBV18 and TRBJ2-1): NAGVMQNPRHLVRRRGQEARLRCSPMKGHSHVYWYRQLPEEGLKFMVYLQKENIIDESGMPKERFSAEFPKEGPSILRIQQVVRGDSAAYFCASSTSMEYNEQFFGPGTRLTVL.

This chain joins TRBV7-3 and TRBJ2-2; D might be TRBD1 (6 bases). The CDR3 is made up of 14 amino acids. Trimming took 1 base from V and 5 from J, leaving 8 bases between them. Germline assignment: CDR1 SGHTA and CDR2 FQGTGA. DNA of the CDR3: TGTGCCAGCAGCTTAAACAGGGATACCGGGGAGCTGTTTTTT. It yields the protein CASSLNRDTGELFF.

This chain joins TRBV29-1 and TRBJ2-3, with D possibly TRBD2 on 7 matching bases. The V gene's germline CDR1 is SQVTM and CDR2 ANQGSEA. V was trimmed by 8 bases and J by 3 bases, leaving 15 bases between them. The CDR3 covers 13 residues. The CDR3 loop reads CSFGGPLTDTQYF. In nucleotides, the CDR3 is TGCAGCTTCGGGGGGCCGCTGACAGATACGCAGTATTTT.

V is TRBV30 and J is TRBJ1-2; no clear D gene. Deletions cut 0 bases from V and 1 base from J, with 9 bases between. Germline lookup yields CDR1 GTSNPN and CDR2 SVGIG (reference sequence). The CDR3 consists of 14 residues. The CDR3 nucleotides are TGTGCCTGGAGTGTGCCACACAGTAACTATGGCTACACCTTC. It codes for CAWSVPHSNYGYTF.

V is TRBV29-1 and J is TRBJ2-4; the D gene is possibly TRBD1 (6 bases). The CDR3 has 12 residues. Per the germline V gene, CDR1 is SQVTM and CDR2 is ANQGSEA. The V end lost 7 bases, the J end lost 7 bases, and 14 bases lay between the germline ends. The CDR3: CSARWDINIQYF. For the CDR3, the DNA is TGCAGCGCCCGCTGGGACATCAACATTCAGTACTTC.

The chain uses TRBV28 and TRBJ2-5; TRBD2 is a possible D gene (6 bases). Germline V CDR1 and CDR2: MDHEN, SYDVKM. There are 12 residues in the CDR3. With 7 bases removed from V and 5 bases from J, the gap between germline ends came to 11 bases. The CDR3 is CASISGGETQYF. In nucleotides, the CDR3 is TGTGCCAGCATTAGTGGGGGGGAGACCCAGTACTTC.

This chain connects TRBV23-1 to TRBJ2-7; 7 positions match TRBD2. TRBV23-1 falls under the ORF class, with uncertain function. With 6 bases clipped from V and 2 bases from J, the junction kept 19 bases outside the gene matches. CDR3 length: 18 amino acids. This CDR3 is CASSTSVAVCLGAYEQYV. In nucleotides, the CDR3 is TGCGCCAGCAGCACTAGCGTCGCGGTATGTTTGGGTGCCTACGAGCAGTACGTC.

V usage is TRBV2 and J usage is TRBJ1-3; no firm D call. CDR3 size: 14 residues. The V end was cut by 0 bases, the J end by 4 bases, with 7 bases between. CDR1 SNHLY and CDR2 FYNNEI come from the germline V gene. CDR3: CASSEALEGNTIYF. In DNA form, the CDR3 reads TGTGCCAGCAGTGAAGCGCTGGAAGGAAACACCATATATTTT.

The V gene is TRBV27, the J gene TRBJ2-3, with 8 bases fitting TRBD2. Trimming at V came to 6 bases and at J to 2 bases, leaving 13 bases not matched to a gene. The V gene's germline CDR1 is MNHEY and CDR2 SMNVEV (reference sequence). The CDR3 loop spans 17 amino acids. CDR3 coding DNA: TGTGCCAGCAGACCTGATTTTAGCGGGGAGCACACAGATACGCAGTATTTT. This sequence encodes CASRPDFSGEHTDTQYF.